This T cell receptor beta chain was identified during a study of control samples from healthy donors and cancer patients. TCRdb's copy holds only in-frame clones and misses some; the assay was immunoSEQ multiplex PCR. This table holds roughly 130,000 clones, under 95% found once. The germline V gene has CDR1 SGDLS and CDR2 YYNGEE. The V end lost 0 bases, the J end lost 5 bases, and 8 bases lay between the germline ends. The CDR3 covers 13 residues. This sequence was found in a young man in good health. The material sequenced was blood. V and J are TRBV9 and TRBJ2-5, with D possibly being TRBD1 (5 bases). In DNA form, the CDR3 reads TGTGCCAGCAGCGTAGGGGGCCGGGAGACCCAGTACTTC. It yields the protein CASSVGGRETQYF.